A selection of T cell receptor beta chains follows, all from one sample in a study of T cell responses to AZD1222 COVID-19 vaccine. Measured with immunoSEQ multiplex PCR; TCRdb has only the in-frame clones, and not every one. Here the sample spans 40,000 to 45,000 clones, around 80% being singletons. The material was peripheral blood, obtained on day 0 of AZD1222 vaccination. All receptors derive from an adult in good health. Each CDR3 is given without its conserved first and last residue.

V: TRBV2
J: TRBJ2-7
CDR3: ASGLAGFYEQY

V: TRBV28
J: TRBJ1-5
CDR3: ASAIKPNQPQH

V: TRBV25-1
J: TRBJ1-1
CDR3: ASSEGPTRTEAF

V: TRBV19
J: TRBJ2-2
CDR3: ASRLGQFTGELF

V: TRBV18
J: TRBJ2-2
CDR3: ASSPRPGNTGELF

V: TRBV15
J: TRBJ1-5
CDR3: ATSRDWAGGANQPQH

V: TRBV7-2
J: TRBJ1-6
CDR3: ATSDTANSPLH

V: TRBV6-4
J: TRBJ2-5
CDR3: ASSALGLAVQETQY

V: TRBV12-2
J: TRBJ1-5
CDR3: ASRLILEGNQPQH

V: TRBV2
J: TRBJ1-5
CDR3: ASRRGSGGQPQH

V: TRBV7-2
J: TRBJ2-7
CDR3: ASSSVPAYEQY